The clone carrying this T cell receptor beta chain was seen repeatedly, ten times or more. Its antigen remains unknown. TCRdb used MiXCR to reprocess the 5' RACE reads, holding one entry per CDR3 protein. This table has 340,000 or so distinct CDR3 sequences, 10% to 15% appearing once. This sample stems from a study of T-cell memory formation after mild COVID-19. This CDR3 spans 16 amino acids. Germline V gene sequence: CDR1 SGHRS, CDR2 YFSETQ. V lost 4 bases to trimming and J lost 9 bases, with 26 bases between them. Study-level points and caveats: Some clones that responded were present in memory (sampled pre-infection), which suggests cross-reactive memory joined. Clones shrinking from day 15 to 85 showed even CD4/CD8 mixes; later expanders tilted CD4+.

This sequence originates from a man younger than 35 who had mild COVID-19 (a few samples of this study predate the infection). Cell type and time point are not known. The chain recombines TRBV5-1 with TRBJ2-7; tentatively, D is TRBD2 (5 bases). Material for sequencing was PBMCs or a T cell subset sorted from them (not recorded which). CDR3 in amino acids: CASSLDYAGTPVGQYF. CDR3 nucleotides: TGCGCCAGCAGCCTAGACTATGCGGGTACCCCAGTCGGGCAGTACTTC.